The 8 T cell receptor beta chains given below trace back to one sample, sequenced in a study of Ad26.COV2.S vaccination and SARS-CoV-2 variants. The data were produced by immunoSEQ multiplex PCR, yet TCRdb's version contains in-frame clones alone and is incomplete. The data hold roughly 400,000 clones, with approximately 90% observed a single time. As to treatment: some 20 received Ad26.COV2.S at low or high dose, single or two shots; about five received placebo; per-sample allocation not given. Material that was analyzed had been drawn on day 63 after the first vaccine or placebo injection. The sample in question was peripheral blood, obtained in a trial of Ad26.COV2.S vaccine versus placebo. These receptors originate from a person between 18 and 65 years old who received the Ad26.COV2.S COVID-19 vaccine or a placebo.

A word on this clone: One junction end does not reproduce the germline sequence, and a read error may be involved. In the same sample, other DNA sequences code for this CDR3. CDR3 sequence: CASSRGRVDNEQFF. The CDR3 nucleotides read TGCGCCAGTAGTAGAGGTAGGGTTGACAATGAGCAGTTCTTC. V gene TRBV19 combines with J gene TRBJ2-1; no firm D call. The CDR3 runs to 14 residues. Germline CDR1 reads LNHDA; CDR2 reads SQIVND (reference sequence).

The chain joins TRBV19 to TRBJ2-1, with 8 nucleotides matching TRBD2. The germline V gene encodes CDR1 LNHDA and CDR2 SQIVND (reference sequence). V lost 6 bases to trimming and J lost 9 bases; unmatched junction nucleotides: 4. CDR3 length: 12 amino acids. Here the CDR3 DNA reads TGTGCCAGTAGCACGGGACTAGTTGAGCAGTTCTTC. Protein: CASSTGLVEQFF.

The chain links TRBV6-2 or TRBV6-3 to TRBJ2-1; D tentatively reads TRBD1 or TRBD2 (5 bases each). There are 12 residues in the CDR3. CDR1 and CDR2 from the germline V gene are MNHEY and SVGEGT. Trimming removed 0 bases from V and 9 bases from J, with 6 bases in between. The CDR3, as DNA: TGTGCCAGCAGTTACTCGAGGGGTGAGCAGTTCTTC. Encoded protein: CASSYSRGEQFF.

The rearrangement links TRBV5-1 to TRBJ2-5, with 7 nucleotides matching TRBD2. The CDR3 sequence is 15 residues long. Germline CDR1 and CDR2: SGHRS and YFSETQ. With V trimmed by 0 bases and J by 2 bases, 4 bases remained unmatched. CDR3 bases: TGCGCCAGCAGCTTGGTGTCTAGCGGACAAGAGACCCAGTACTTC. Amino acid sequence: CASSLVSSGQETQYF.

CDR3 sequence reads: CASSIATGTMYGYTF. The CDR3 DNA follows: TGTGCCAGCAGTATCGCGACAGGGACGATGTATGGCTACACCTTC. V and J are TRBV5-5 and TRBJ1-2; 7 bases are shared with TRBD1. The CDR3 loop spans 15 amino acids. V lost 5 bases and J lost 5; bases outside the gene matches: 12. Germline V gene sequence: CDR1 SGHKS, CDR2 YYEKEE (reference sequence).

The chain has TRBV9 and TRBJ2-7; TRBD1 matches at 8 bases. The CDR3 is made up of 14 amino acids. CDR1 is SGDLS, CDR2 YYNGEE, per germline. Trimming took 0 bases from V and 3 from J; bases not matched to a gene: 2. The CDR3 bases are TGTGCCAGCAGCGTAGGGACAGGGAACTACGAGCAGTACTTC. This translates into CASSVGTGNYEQYF.

The chain is built from TRBV7-9 and TRBJ2-3; no reliable D call. The CDR3 contains 15 residues. CDR1 and CDR2 (germline): SEHNR, FQNEAQ (reference sequence). Trimming took off 0 bases at V and 1 base at J, with 8 bases between the two ends. The CDR3 nucleotides read TGTGCCAGCAGCTTAGCCAGGACCCGCACAGATACGCAGTATTTT. Protein: CASSLARTRTDTQYF.

The rearrangement joins TRBV19 to TRBJ2-7, with D hard to call. Germline V gives CDR1 LNHDA, CDR2 SQIVND (reference sequence). The ends were cut back, 2 bases at V and 2 bases at J, with 10 bases in the middle. The CDR3 runs to 14 residues. As DNA, the CDR3 is TGTGCCAGTAGTATAAAGGGCCCCCCCTACGAGCAGTACTTC. Encoded protein: CASSIKGPPYEQYF.